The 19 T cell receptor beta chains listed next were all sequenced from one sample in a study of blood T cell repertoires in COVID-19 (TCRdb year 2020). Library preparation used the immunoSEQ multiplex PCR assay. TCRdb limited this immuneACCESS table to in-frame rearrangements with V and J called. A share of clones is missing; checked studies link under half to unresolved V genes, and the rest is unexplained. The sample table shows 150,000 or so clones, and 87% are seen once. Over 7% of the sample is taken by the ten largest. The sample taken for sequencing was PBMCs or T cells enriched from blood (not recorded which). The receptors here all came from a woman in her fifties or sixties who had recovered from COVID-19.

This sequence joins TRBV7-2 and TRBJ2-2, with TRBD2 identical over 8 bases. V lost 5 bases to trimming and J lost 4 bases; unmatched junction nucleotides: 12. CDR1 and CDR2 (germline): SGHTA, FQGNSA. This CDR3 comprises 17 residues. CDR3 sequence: CASSPGRGGRATGELFF. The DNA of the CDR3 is TGTGCCAGCAGCCCCGGGAGGGGGGGGCGGGCCACCGGGGAGCTGTTTTTT.

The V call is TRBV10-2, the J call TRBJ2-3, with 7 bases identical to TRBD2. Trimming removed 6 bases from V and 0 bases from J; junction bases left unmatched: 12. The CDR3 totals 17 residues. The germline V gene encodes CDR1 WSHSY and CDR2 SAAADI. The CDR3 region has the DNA TGCGCCAGCAGGGCGGGAGTCCTATCTTCTAGCACAGATACGCAGTATTTT. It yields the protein CASRAGVLSSSTDTQYF.

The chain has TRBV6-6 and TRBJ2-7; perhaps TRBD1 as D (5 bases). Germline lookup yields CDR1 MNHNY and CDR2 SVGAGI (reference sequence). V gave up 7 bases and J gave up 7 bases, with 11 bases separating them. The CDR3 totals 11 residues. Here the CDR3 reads CASIQGGEQYF. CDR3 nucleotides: TGTGCCAGCATCCAGGGTGGGGAGCAGTACTTC.

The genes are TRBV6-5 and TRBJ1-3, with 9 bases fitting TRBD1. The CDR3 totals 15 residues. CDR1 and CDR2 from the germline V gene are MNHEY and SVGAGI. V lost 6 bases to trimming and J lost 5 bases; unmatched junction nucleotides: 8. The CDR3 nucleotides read TGTGCCAGCAGCCCGGACAGGGGTATCAGAAACACCATATATTTT. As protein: CASSPDRGIRNTIYF.

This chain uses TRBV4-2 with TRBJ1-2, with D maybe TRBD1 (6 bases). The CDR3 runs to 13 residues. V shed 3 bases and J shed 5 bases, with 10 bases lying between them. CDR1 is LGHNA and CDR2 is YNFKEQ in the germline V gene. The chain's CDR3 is CASSQAQGYGYTF. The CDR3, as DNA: TGTGCCAGCAGCCAGGCACAGGGATATGGCTACACCTTC.

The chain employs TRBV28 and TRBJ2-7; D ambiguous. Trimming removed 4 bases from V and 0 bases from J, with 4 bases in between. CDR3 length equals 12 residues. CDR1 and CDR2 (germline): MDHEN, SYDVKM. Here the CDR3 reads CASSSSSYEQYF. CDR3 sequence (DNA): TGTGCCAGCAGTTCTAGCTCCTACGAGCAGTACTTC.

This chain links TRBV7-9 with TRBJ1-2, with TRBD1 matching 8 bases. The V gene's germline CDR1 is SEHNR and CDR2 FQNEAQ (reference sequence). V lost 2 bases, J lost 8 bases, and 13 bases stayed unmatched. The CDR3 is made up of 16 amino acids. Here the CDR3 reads CASSLTSTGGIRGYTF. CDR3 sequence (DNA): TGTGCCAGCAGCTTAACCTCCACAGGGGGGATTCGAGGCTACACCTTC.

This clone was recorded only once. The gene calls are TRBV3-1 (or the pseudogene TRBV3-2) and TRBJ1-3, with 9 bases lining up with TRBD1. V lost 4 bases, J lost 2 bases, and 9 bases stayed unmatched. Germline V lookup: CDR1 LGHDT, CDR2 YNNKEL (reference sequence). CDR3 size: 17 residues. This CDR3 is CASSLTGGTGPGNTIYF. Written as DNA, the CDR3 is TGTGCCAGCAGCCTCACCGGGGGGACAGGGCCTGGAAACACCATATATTTT.

The CDR3 protein is CAWSVGVDTGELFF. The CDR3 nucleotides read TGTGCCTGGAGTGTAGGGGTGGACACCGGGGAGCTGTTTTTT. This rearrangement joins TRBV30 to TRBJ2-2, with a weak D call TRBD1 (5 bases). This CDR3 comprises 14 residues. CDR1 is GTSNPN and CDR2 is SVGIG in the germline V gene (reference sequence). Trimming cost V 0 bases and J 3 bases, with 8 bases left between them. The full variable domain, with the rest looked up from reference TRBV30 and TRBJ2-2, is SQTIHQWPATLVQPVGSPLSLECTVEGTSNPNLYWYRQAAGRGLQLLFYSVGIGQISSEVPQNLSASRPQDRQFILSSKKLLLSDSGFYLCAWSVGVDTGELFFGEGSRLTVL.

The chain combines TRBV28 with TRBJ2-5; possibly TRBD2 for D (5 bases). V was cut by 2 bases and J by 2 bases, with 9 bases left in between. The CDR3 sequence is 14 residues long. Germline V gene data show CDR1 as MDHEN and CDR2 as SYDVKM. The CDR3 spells CASSLSGLQETQYF. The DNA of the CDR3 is TGTGCCAGCAGTTTAAGCGGCCTTCAAGAGACCCAGTACTTC.

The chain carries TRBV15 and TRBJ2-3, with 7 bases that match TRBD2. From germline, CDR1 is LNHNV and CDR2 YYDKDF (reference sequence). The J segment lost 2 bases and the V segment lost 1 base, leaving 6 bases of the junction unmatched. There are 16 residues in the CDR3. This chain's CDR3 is CATSRASGYPTDTQYF. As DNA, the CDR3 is TGTGCCACCAGCAGAGCTAGCGGATACCCCACAGATACGCAGTATTTT.

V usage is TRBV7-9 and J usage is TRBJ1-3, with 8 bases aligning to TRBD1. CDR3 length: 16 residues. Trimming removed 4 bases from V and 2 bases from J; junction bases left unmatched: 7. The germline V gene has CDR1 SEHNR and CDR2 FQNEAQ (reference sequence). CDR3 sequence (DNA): TGTGCCAGCAGCTATAGGGACAGGCATACTGGAAACACCATATATTTT. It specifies CASSYRDRHTGNTIYF.

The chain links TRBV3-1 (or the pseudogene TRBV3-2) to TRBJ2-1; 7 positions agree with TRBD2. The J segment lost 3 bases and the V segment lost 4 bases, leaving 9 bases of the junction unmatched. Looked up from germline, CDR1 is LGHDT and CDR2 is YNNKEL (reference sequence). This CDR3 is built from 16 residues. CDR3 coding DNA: TGTGCCAGCAGCCCCGGACTAGAACGCTTCTACAATGAGCAGTTCTTC. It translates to CASSPGLERFYNEQFF.

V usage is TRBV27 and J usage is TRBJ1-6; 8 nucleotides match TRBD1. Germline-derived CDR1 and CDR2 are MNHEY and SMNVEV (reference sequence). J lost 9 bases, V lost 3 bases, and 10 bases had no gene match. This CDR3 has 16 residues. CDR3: CASSFGQGAGASPLHF. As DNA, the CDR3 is TGTGCCAGCAGTTTCGGGCAGGGGGCCGGTGCTTCACCCCTCCACTTT.

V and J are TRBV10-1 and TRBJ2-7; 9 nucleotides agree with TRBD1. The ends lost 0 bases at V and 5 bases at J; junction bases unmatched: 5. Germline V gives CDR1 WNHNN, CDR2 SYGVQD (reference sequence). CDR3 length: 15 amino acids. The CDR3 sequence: CASSESGQGADEQYF. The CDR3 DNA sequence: TGCGCCAGCAGTGAGTCGGGACAGGGAGCCGACGAGCAGTACTTC.

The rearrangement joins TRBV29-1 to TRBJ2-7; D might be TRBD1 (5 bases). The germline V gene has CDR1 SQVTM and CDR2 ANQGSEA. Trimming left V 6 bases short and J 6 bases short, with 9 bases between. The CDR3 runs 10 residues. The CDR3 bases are TGCAGCGTCCAGGGCAGCGAGCAGTACTTC. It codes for CSVQGSEQYF.

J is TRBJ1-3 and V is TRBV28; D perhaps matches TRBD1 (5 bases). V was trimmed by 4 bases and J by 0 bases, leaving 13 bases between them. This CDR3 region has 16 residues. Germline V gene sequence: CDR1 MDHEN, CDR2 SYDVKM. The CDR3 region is CASSSTGLPSGNTIYF. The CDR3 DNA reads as TGTGCCAGCAGTTCTACAGGTCTTCCCTCTGGAAACACCATATATTTT.

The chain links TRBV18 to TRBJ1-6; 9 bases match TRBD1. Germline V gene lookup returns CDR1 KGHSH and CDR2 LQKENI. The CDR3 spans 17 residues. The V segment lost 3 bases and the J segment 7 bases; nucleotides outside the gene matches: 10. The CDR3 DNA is TGTGCCAGCTCACCCTTGGGACAGGGAAATAGCAATTCACCCCTCCACTTT. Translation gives CASSPLGQGNSNSPLHF.

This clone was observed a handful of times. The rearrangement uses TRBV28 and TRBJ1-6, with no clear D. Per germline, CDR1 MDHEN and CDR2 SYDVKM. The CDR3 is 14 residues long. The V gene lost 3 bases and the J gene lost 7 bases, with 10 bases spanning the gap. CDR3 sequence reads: CASSLGRLNSPLHF. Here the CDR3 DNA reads TGTGCCAGCAGTTTGGGCAGGTTAAATTCACCCCTCCACTTT.